Only one count was recorded for the clone carrying this T cell receptor beta chain. The data stem from a study of response to subunit inactivated influenza vaccine. MiXCR was run by TCRdb on the RT-PCR reads, yielding one entry per CDR3 protein. In the table there are around 790,000 distinct CDR3 sequences, 21% of which are singletons. The ends were cut back, 2 bases at V and 0 bases at J, with 11 bases in the middle. The CDR3 consists of 16 residues. The germline gives CDR1 MGHDK, CDR2 SYGVNS. The source material was PBMCs from blood, sampled more than 4 days after vaccination. This chain joins TRBV25-1 and TRBJ1-3, with a possible D match to TRBD1 (6 bases). The TCR sequence derives from a man aged 50 to 59 who received an inactivated influenza vaccine. The CDR3 DNA is TGTGCCAGCAGTGAAATCGGGACATACTCTGGAAACACCATATATTTT. Translating it yields CASSEIGTYSGNTIYF.